This TCR beta chain was obtained from a study of CD8+CD57+ T cells in acquired aplastic anemia. Whole-study context: The sorted CD4+ and CD8+ cells yielded an average roughly 3 ug of DNA. Study-level points and caveats: Patients and controls turned out to have approximately 29 CD8+ CDR3 sequences in common. CD8+ Simpson's diversity did not differ significantly between patients and controls.

Both TCR beta VDJ combination and CDR3 sequence profiling were carried out. Genomic DNA was the template for this profiling. TCRdb reanalysed the reads using MiXCR and keeps one entry per CDR3 protein. The table has fewer than 250,000 distinct CDR3 sequences, less than 70% seen once; the top ten hold approximately 15%. CDR1 is LNHDA, CDR2 SQIVND, per germline (reference sequence). The CDR3 runs 14 residues. The V end was cut by 5 bases, the J end by 1 base, with 8 bases between. Comment on this clonotype: No antigen is known for it.

The V and J genes are TRBV19 and TRBJ2-2; D not certain. The sequence was collected from a human donor in good health, serving as a control. Sequencing used sorted CD4+, CD8+, or CD8+CD57+ T cells (not recorded which) from PBMCs. The CDR3 is CASSGRLNTGELFF. Written as DNA, the CDR3 is TGTGCCAGTAGTGGAAGGTTGAACACCGGGGAGCTGTTTTTT.